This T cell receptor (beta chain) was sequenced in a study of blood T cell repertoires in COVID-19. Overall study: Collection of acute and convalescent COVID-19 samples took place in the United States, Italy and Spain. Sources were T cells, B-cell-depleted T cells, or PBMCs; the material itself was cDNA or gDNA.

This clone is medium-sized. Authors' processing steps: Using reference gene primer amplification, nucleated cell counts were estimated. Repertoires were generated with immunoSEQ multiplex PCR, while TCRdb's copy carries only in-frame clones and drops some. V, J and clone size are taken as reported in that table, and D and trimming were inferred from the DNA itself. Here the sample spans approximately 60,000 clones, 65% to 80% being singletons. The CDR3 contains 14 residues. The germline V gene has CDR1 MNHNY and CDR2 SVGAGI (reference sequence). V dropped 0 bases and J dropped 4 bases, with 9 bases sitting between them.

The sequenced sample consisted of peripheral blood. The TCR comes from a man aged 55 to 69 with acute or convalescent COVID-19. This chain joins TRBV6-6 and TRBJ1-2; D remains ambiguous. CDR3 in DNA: TGTGCCAGCAGTTACTCCGCAGGTCTCTATGGCTACACCTTC. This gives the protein CASSYSAGLYGYTF.